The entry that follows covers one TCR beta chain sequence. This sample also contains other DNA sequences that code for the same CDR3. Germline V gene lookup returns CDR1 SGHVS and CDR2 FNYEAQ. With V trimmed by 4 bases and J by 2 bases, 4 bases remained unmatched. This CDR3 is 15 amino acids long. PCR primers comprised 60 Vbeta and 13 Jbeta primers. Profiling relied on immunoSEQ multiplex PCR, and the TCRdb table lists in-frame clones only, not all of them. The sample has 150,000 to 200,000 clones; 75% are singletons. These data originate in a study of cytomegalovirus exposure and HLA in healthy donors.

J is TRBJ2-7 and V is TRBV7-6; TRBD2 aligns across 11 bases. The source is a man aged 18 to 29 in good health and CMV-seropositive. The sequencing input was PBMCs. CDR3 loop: CASSSLAGGTYEQYF. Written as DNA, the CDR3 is TGTGCCAGCAGCTCGCTAGCGGGAGGTACCTACGAGCAGTACTTC.